The 31 T cell receptor beta chains listed next were all sequenced from one sample in a study of cytomegalovirus exposure and HLA in healthy donors. Vbeta (60) and Jbeta (13) primers were used in the PCR. Produced via immunoSEQ multiplex PCR; TCRdb's table is partial and in-frame only. The sample yields 150,000 to 200,000 clones, over 60% seen once. The source material was PBMCs. The receptors were gathered from a woman aged 40 to 50 in good health and CMV-seronegative.

The chain has TRBV28 and TRBJ1-2; TRBD1 might be the D (5 bases). This CDR3 spans 15 amino acids. The V end lost 3 bases, the J end lost 2 bases, and 13 bases lay between the germline ends. Germline assignment: CDR1 MDHEN and CDR2 SYDVKM. This CDR3 reads CASSFGGAPNYGYTF. Written as DNA, the CDR3 is TGTGCCAGCAGTTTCGGGGGAGCCCCAAACTATGGCTACACCTTC.

The chain employs TRBV5-1 and TRBJ1-1; maybe TRBD1 (6 bases). V gave up 0 bases and J gave up 0 bases, with 12 bases separating them. Per the germline V gene, CDR1 is SGHRS and CDR2 is YFSETQ. The CDR3 loop spans 16 amino acids. In nucleotides, the CDR3 is TGCGCCAGCAGCTTGGGTCAGGGGACCATGAACACTGAAGCTTTCTTT. Its translation is CASSLGQGTMNTEAFF.

The CDR3 loop reads CASSEGQSYGYTF. CDR3 coding DNA: TGTGCCAGCAGCGAGGGGCAGTCCTATGGCTACACCTTC. The chain is built from TRBV9 and TRBJ1-2; weak D call: TRBD1 (5 bases). V lost 3 bases and J lost 4, with 10 bases in between. The germline gives CDR1 SGDLS, CDR2 YYNGEE. The length of the CDR3 is 13 residues.

This rearrangement joins TRBV28 to TRBJ1-2; 8 positions agree with TRBD1. The CDR3 spans 12 residues. The junction had 6 bases not matched to a gene; V was cut back by 7 bases and J by 8 bases. The V gene's germline CDR1 is MDHEN and CDR2 SYDVKM. CDR3 loop: CASKARGLGYTF. DNA of the CDR3: TGTGCCAGCAAGGCCAGGGGGCTAGGCTACACCTTC.

This CDR3 is CASSRPFLDRNTEAFF. CDR3 bases: TGTGCCAGCTCACGGCCCTTCCTGGACAGGAACACTGAAGCTTTCTTT. The chain joins TRBV18 to TRBJ1-1, with D possibly matching TRBD1 (6 bases). This CDR3 has 16 residues. Germline V lookup: CDR1 KGHSH, CDR2 LQKENI. The germline V and J ends were trimmed by 4 bases and 1 base, with 16 bases remaining between them. The complete variable domain, with remaining parts taken from reference TRBV18 and TRBJ1-1, reads NAGVMQNPRHLVRRRGQEARLRCSPMKGHSHVYWYRQLPEEGLKFMVYLQKENIIDESGMPKERFSAEFPKEGPSILRIQQVVRGDSAAYFCASSRPFLDRNTEAFFGQGTRLTVV.

This clone was detected only once. The genes are TRBV27 and TRBJ1-1; no clear D. CDR1 and CDR2 from the germline V gene are MNHEY and SMNVEV (reference sequence). The V end was cut by 2 bases, the J end by 1 base, with 14 bases between. The CDR3 has 16 residues. The DNA of the CDR3 is TGTGCCAGCAGTTTAATGCTGGGTAGCGGGAACACTGAAGCTTTCTTT. This translates into CASSLMLGSGNTEAFF.

The chain links TRBV5-1 to TRBJ1-1, with unresolved D. Germline-derived CDR1 and CDR2 are SGHRS and YFSETQ. The germline V and J ends were trimmed by 1 base and 7 bases, with 20 bases remaining between them. The CDR3 contains 16 residues. This CDR3 is CASSLIGRRGGLEAFF. The CDR3 DNA reads TGCGCCAGCAGCTTGATCGGCAGACGAGGAGGGCTTGAAGCTTTCTTT. Full variable domain (outside the CDR3, taken from reference TRBV5-1 and TRBJ1-1): KAGVTQTPRYLIKTRGQQVTLSCSPISGHRSVSWYQQTPGQGLQFLFEYFSETQRNKGNFPGRFSGRQFSNSRSEMNVSTLELGDSALYLCASSLIGRRGGLEAFFGQGTRLTVV.

V gene TRBV2 combines with J gene TRBJ1-6; D call uncertain. Germline CDR1 is SNHLY and CDR2 is FYNNEI. The CDR3 is 14 residues long. V lost 6 bases and J lost 2, with 8 bases in between. The CDR3 is CASRKETYNSPLHF. The DNA for the CDR3 is TGTGCCAGCAGAAAAGAGACCTATAATTCACCCCTCCACTTT.

This chain joins TRBV6-5 and TRBJ1-2; D is perhaps TRBD1 (6 bases). The CDR3 has 11 amino acids. Per the germline V gene, CDR1 is MNHEY and CDR2 is SVGAGI. V lost 9 bases and J 8 bases, leaving 13 bases between the germline ends. The DNA for the CDR3 is TGTGCCAGGGGCAGGGGTGGGGGCTACACCTTC. Translation gives CARGRGGGYTF.

With respect to this clone: Distinct nucleotide sequences in the sample also encode this CDR3. The chain employs TRBV6-5 and TRBJ1-2, with D possibly being TRBD1 (5 bases). V gave up 2 bases and J gave up 8 bases, with 15 bases separating them. The CDR3 runs 14 residues. CDR1 is MNHEY, CDR2 SVGAGI, per germline. Here the CDR3 reads CASSYGRAGWGYTF. In DNA, the CDR3 is TGTGCCAGCAGTTACGGCAGGGCCGGATGGGGCTACACCTTC.

The chain couples TRBV18 to TRBJ2-3, with TRBD2 identical over 11 bases. The CDR3 totals 17 residues. V lost 1 base to trimming and J lost 2 bases; unmatched junction nucleotides: 5. The V gene's germline CDR1 is KGHSH and CDR2 LQKENI. The CDR3 coding sequence is TGTGCCAGCTCACCACTGGGGACTAGCGGTGACACAGATACGCAGTATTTT. Protein product: CASSPLGTSGDTDTQYF. The full variable domain, in which reference TRBV18 and TRBJ2-3 provide the parts outside the CDR3, is NAGVMQNPRHLVRRRGQEARLRCSPMKGHSHVYWYRQLPEEGLKFMVYLQKENIIDESGMPKERFSAEFPKEGPSILRIQQVVRGDSAAYFCASSPLGTSGDTDTQYFGPGTRLTVL.

The chain is built from TRBV5-1 and TRBJ2-7; D uncertain. With 1 base removed from V and 1 base from J, the gap between germline ends came to 9 bases. Germline CDR1 is SGHRS and CDR2 is YFSETQ. The CDR3 totals 14 residues. The CDR3 region has the DNA TGCGCCAGCAGCTTGATAAATCCTTCCTACGAGCAGTACTTC. It yields the protein CASSLINPSYEQYF. Full variable domain (remainder filled in from reference TRBV5-1 and TRBJ2-7): KAGVTQTPRYLIKTRGQQVTLSCSPISGHRSVSWYQQTPGQGLQFLFEYFSETQRNKGNFPGRFSGRQFSNSRSEMNVSTLELGDSALYLCASSLINPSYEQYFGPGTRLTVT.

This clone was seen just once. V gene TRBV5-1 combines with J gene TRBJ2-1; 7 bases align to TRBD1. Germline loops: CDR1 SGHRS, CDR2 YFSETQ. CDR3 length: 12 residues. Trimming at V came to 4 bases and at J to 11 bases, leaving 6 bases not matched to a gene. CDR3 amino acids: CASSDDRVQQFF. The CDR3 DNA sequence: TGCGCCAGCAGCGACGACAGGGTTCAGCAGTTCTTC.

This rearrangement joins TRBV6-1 to TRBJ1-5; D uncertain. The CDR3 length is 16 residues. CDR1 MNHNS and CDR2 SASEGT come from the germline V gene. V shed 3 bases and J shed 0 bases, with 12 bases lying between them. Here the CDR3 reads CASSEAGELSNQPQHF. CDR3 DNA: TGTGCCAGCAGTGAGGCAGGTGAACTTAGCAATCAGCCCCAGCATTTT.

The rearrangement joins TRBV7-8 to TRBJ1-1; D may be TRBD1 (5 bases). V was pared by 4 bases and J by 0 bases, with 15 bases between. The germline CDR1 and CDR2 sequences are SGHVS and FQNEAQ. CDR3 length equals 16 residues. In DNA, the CDR3 is TGTGCCAGCAGCTCGCCGGGACTCAGGATGAACACTGAAGCTTTCTTT. Protein sequence: CASSSPGLRMNTEAFF.

The chain recombines TRBV6-1 with TRBJ2-2, with D unclear. The germline V gene encodes CDR1 MNHNS and CDR2 SASEGT. The germline V and J ends were trimmed by 0 bases and 1 base, with 6 bases remaining between them. CDR3 length: 15 amino acids. The DNA of the CDR3 is TGTGCCAGCAGTGAAGCTCCTAGGAACACCGGGGAGCTGTTTTTT. It specifies CASSEAPRNTGELFF.

CDR3 protein: CASTSGEKLFF. The DNA for the CDR3 is TGTGCCAGCACTTCCGGTGAAAAACTGTTTTTT. The V and J genes are TRBV25-1 and TRBJ1-4; no clear D. The CDR3 totals 11 residues. Per germline, CDR1 MGHDK and CDR2 SYGVNS. V was shortened by 7 bases and J by 7 bases, with 7 bases between the two germline ends.

The chain employs TRBV5-1 and TRBJ1-5, with D possibly TRBD1 on 5 matching bases. V lost 0 bases to trimming and J lost 0 bases, with 7 bases between them. CDR1 is SGHRS, CDR2 YFSETQ, per germline. This CDR3 spans 15 amino acids. CDR3 DNA: TGCGCCAGCAGCTTGGGGGACTTTAGCAATCAGCCCCAGCATTTT. Translating it yields CASSLGDFSNQPQHF.

This clone came up a few times. V and J are TRBV14 and TRBJ1-1, with 10 bases aligning to TRBD1. CDR1 is SGHDN, CDR2 FVKESK, per germline. This CDR3 region has 19 residues. Trimming removed 3 bases from V and 5 bases from J; junction bases left unmatched: 18. This CDR3 reads CASSQPNYRDRGRVTEAFF. In nucleotides, the CDR3 is TGTGCCAGCAGCCAGCCGAACTACCGGGACAGGGGAAGGGTGACTGAAGCTTTCTTT. The full variable domain, its missing parts supplied by reference TRBV14 and TRBJ1-1, is EAGVTQFPSHSVIEKGQTVTLRCDPISGHDNLYWYRRVMGKEIKFLLHFVKESKQDESGMPNNRFLAERTGGTYSTLKVQPAELEDSGVYFCASSQPNYRDRGRVTEAFFGQGTRLTVV.

V and J are TRBV4-1 and TRBJ2-7, with unresolved D. Germline loops: CDR1 MGHRA, CDR2 YSYEKL. Trimming pared 2 bases from V and 5 bases from J, leaving 16 bases between. The CDR3 totals 15 residues. In DNA, the CDR3 is TGCGCCAGCAGCCAATTAACCTCTTCCCAGGACGAGCAGTACTTC. Protein product: CASSQLTSSQDEQYF.

On this clone: Within the sample, other DNA sequences also encode this same CDR3. The V call is TRBV2, the J call TRBJ2-7, with 8 bases fitting TRBD1. Germline CDR1 and CDR2: SNHLY and FYNNEI. The CDR3 runs 14 residues. Losses at the gene ends were 6 bases for V and 0 bases for J; bases not matched to a gene: 4. DNA of the CDR3: TGTGCCAGCAGGGGCAGGGGGCACTCCTACGAGCAGTACTTC. This codes for CASRGRGHSYEQYF.

V gene TRBV19 combines with J gene TRBJ1-2; tentatively, D is TRBD1 (5 bases). Trimming took off 10 bases at V and 0 bases at J, with 12 bases between the two ends. The CDR3 loop spans 13 amino acids. From germline, CDR1 is LNHDA and CDR2 SQIVND (reference sequence). CDR3 sequence (DNA): TGTGCCACCTCAAGACAGACTAACTATGGCTACACCTTC. It codes for CATSRQTNYGYTF.

This chain joins TRBV6-5 and TRBJ1-1; no firm D call. V was shortened by 2 bases and J by 4 bases, with 14 bases between the two germline ends. From germline, CDR1 is MNHEY and CDR2 SVGAGI. The CDR3 contains 15 residues. As DNA, the CDR3 is TGTGCCAGCAGTTACGCCAGAGGAGTGGGCACTGAAGCTTTCTTT. Its translation: CASSYARGVGTEAFF.

V and J are TRBV14 and TRBJ1-1; tentatively, D is TRBD1 (5 bases). Germline values: CDR1 SGHDN, CDR2 FVKESK. V lost 4 bases, J lost 4 bases, and 16 bases lay in between. The CDR3 spans 15 residues. CDR3 protein: CASSPTAGTGTEAFF. The CDR3 nucleotides are TGTGCCAGCAGCCCGACCGCGGGGACGGGCACTGAAGCTTTCTTT.

V gene TRBV7-9 combines with J gene TRBJ1-2; a weak D match, TRBD1 (5 bases). This CDR3 comprises 14 residues. V dropped 7 bases and J dropped 4 bases, with 16 bases sitting between them. Germline V gene data show CDR1 as SEHNR and CDR2 as FQNEAQ (reference sequence). Written as DNA, the CDR3 is TGTGCCAGCACCCCAAATAGACAGTCCTATGGCTACACCTTC. Its translation is CASTPNRQSYGYTF.

The chain carries TRBV18 and TRBJ2-7; D not resolved. The CDR3 has 13 amino acids. Trimming stripped 3 bases from V and 6 bases from J, with 12 bases between. Germline CDR1 reads KGHSH; CDR2 reads LQKENI. The CDR3 region has the DNA TGTGCCAGCTCACCTCCGACTTCGGTCGAGCAGTACTTC. Translated: CASSPPTSVEQYF.

In this sample, this clone turned up a few times. The rearrangement joins TRBV5-1 to TRBJ1-6; the match to TRBD1 covers 9 bases. The germline CDR1 and CDR2 sequences are SGHRS and YFSETQ. After removal of 4 bases from V and 8 bases from J, the junction contained 7 bases not matched to a gene. This CDR3 spans 15 amino acids. In DNA, the CDR3 is TGCGCCAGCAGCCTCGGGACAGGGAAGGATTCACCCCTCCACTTT. Its translation is CASSLGTGKDSPLHF.

The rearrangement uses TRBV9 and TRBJ2-2; 8 nucleotides match TRBD1. The CDR3 has 18 amino acids. CDR1 SGDLS and CDR2 YYNGEE come from the germline V gene. V shed 0 bases, J shed 2 bases, and the junction held 9 bases outside the gene matches. CDR3 sequence: CASSVAPGGILNTGELFF. CDR3 coding DNA: TGTGCCAGCAGCGTAGCCCCAGGGGGCATTCTAAACACCGGGGAGCTGTTTTTT.

This clone was detected a few times. This rearrangement joins TRBV4-1 to TRBJ2-4; 10 bases are a match to TRBD2. Germline V gene data show CDR1 as MGHRA and CDR2 as YSYEKL. There are 18 residues in the CDR3. J gave up 2 bases and V 1 base, and 8 bases lay outside the gene matches. For the CDR3, the DNA is TGCGCCAGCAGCCAAGGGTCCCAGCGGGGGGGCTCCAAAAACATTCAGTACTTC. It translates to CASSQGSQRGGSKNIQYF.

This sequence joins TRBV7-9 and TRBJ2-7; 7 nucleotides align to TRBD1. Germline loops: CDR1 SEHNR, CDR2 FQNEAQ (reference sequence). The CDR3 has 14 amino acids. With V trimmed by 4 bases and J by 5 bases, 8 bases remained unmatched. The CDR3 DNA follows: TGTGCCAGCAGCTCGACAGGGTTTGGCAACGAGCAGTACTTC. Translating gives CASSSTGFGNEQYF.

V usage is TRBV5-4 and J usage is TRBJ2-7, with 7 bases lining up with TRBD1. CDR1 and CDR2 (germline): SGHNT, YYREEE (reference sequence). The length of the CDR3 is 14 residues. The V and J ends lost 4 bases and 7 bases, in that order; junction bases with no gene match: 11. This CDR3 reads CASSNTGDGWEQYF. The CDR3 nucleotides are TGTGCCAGCAGCAACACAGGGGACGGTTGGGAGCAGTACTTC.